The clone carrying this T cell receptor beta chain was seen more than once but under ten times. Sequencing used immunoSEQ multiplex PCR; TCRdb keeps in-frame clones, though not all of them. Of 350,000 to 450,000 clones in the sample, around 87% were seen once. This specimen comes from a study of blood T cell repertoires in COVID-19. Background on the study: For recovered donors of Cohort 3, there were two negative PCRs, clearance, or symptom resolution. Samples came from the United States, Italy and Spain, spanning acute and convalescent COVID-19.

Participant reports of clinical history set cohort assignment. This sequence originates from a man aged 35-49 years in a cohort exposed to, infected with or recovered from COVID-19 (not recorded which). Material: PBMCs or T cells enriched from blood (not recorded which).

CDR3 in amino acids: CASSLCPGGSRYEQYF. The CDR3 DNA sequence: TGTGCCAGCAGCTTGTGTCCAGGGGGCTCACGCTACGAGCAGTACTTC. The chain combines TRBV7-4 with TRBJ2-7; TRBD1 aligns across 8 bases. CDR1 is SGHVT, CDR2 SQSDAQ, per germline. Germline trimming cut 3 bases from V and 3 bases from J; bases unmatched to any gene: 10. This CDR3 comprises 16 residues.